The TCR beta chain under discussion was sequenced for a study of early T cells in non-severe SARS-CoV-2 infection. The CDR3 has 16 residues. V was trimmed by 2 bases and J by 7 bases, leaving 19 bases between them. Germline V gene sequence: CDR1 SGHVS, CDR2 FQNEAQ. This clonotype was detected ten times or more. Individual cDNA molecules were tagged with unique molecular identifiers. TCRdb called the 5' RACE reads again in MiXCR, with one record for every CDR3 protein. The sample has some 35,000 distinct CDR3 sequences, 3.9% seen once. This receptor was obtained from an adult who was a healthcare worker with PCR-confirmed SARS-CoV-2 infection or an uninfected control (not recorded which). The chain joins TRBV7-8 to TRBJ2-3, with D perhaps TRBD2 (5 bases). The sequenced sample consisted of whole blood. The CDR3: CASSLSLERSGNTQYF. CDR3 DNA sequence: TGTGCCAGCAGCTTAAGCCTTGAGAGGAGCGGAAATACGCAGTATTTT.